Following are 10 T cell receptor beta chains from one sample sequenced in a study of identical twins. MiXCR, run by TCRdb on the 5' RACE reads, gives a single entry per CDR3 protein. The sample yields 700,000 or so distinct CDR3 sequences, 8% to 9% seen once. The same sample was also used in a study of yellow fever vaccine responses in identical twins.

Input material: PBMCs. These receptor sequences come from a woman under 30 in good health.

This clonotype came up a few times. The chain recombines TRBV5-1 with TRBJ1-2; TRBD1 is a possible D gene (6 bases). This CDR3 contains 15 residues. Germline V gene sequence: CDR1 SGHRS, CDR2 YFSETQ. V was shortened by 0 bases and J by 7 bases, with 16 bases between the two germline ends. The CDR3 reads CASSLEGQGRGGYTF. In DNA, the CDR3 is TGCGCCAGCAGCTTGGAGGGGCAGGGGAGAGGTGGCTACACCTTC.

This clonotype appeared many times. J is TRBJ1-1 and V is TRBV3-1; no clear D. CDR3 size: 13 residues. CDR1 is LGHDT and CDR2 is YNNKEL in the germline V gene (reference sequence). V lost 1 base, J lost 5 bases, and 8 bases lay in between. The CDR3, as DNA: TGTGCCAGCAGCCAAGTGTACCAGACTGAAGCTTTCTTT. It codes for CASSQVYQTEAFF. Based on the CDR3 plus reference TRBV3-1 and TRBJ1-1, the full variable domain is DTAVSQTPKYLVTQMGNDKSIKCEQNLGHDTMYWYKQDSKKFLKIMFSYNNKELIINETVPNRFSPKSPDKAHLNLHINSLELGDSAVYFCASSQVYQTEAFFGQGTRLTVV.

This clonotype occurred many times. The chain carries TRBV4-1 and TRBJ2-2; 8 nucleotides agree with TRBD1. Germline V gene lookup returns CDR1 MGHRA and CDR2 YSYEKL. This CDR3 region has 18 residues. V was pared by 2 bases and J by 0 bases, with 8 bases of the junction left unmatched. CDR3 region: CASSQLGQGGPNTGELFF. DNA for the CDR3: TGCGCCAGCAGCCAACTAGGACAGGGCGGCCCGAACACCGGGGAGCTGTTTTTT.

This clonotype was counted many times. The chain is built from TRBV20-1 and TRBJ2-1; tentative D call: TRBD2 (7 bases). CDR1 and CDR2 from the germline V gene are DFQATT and SNEGSKA (reference sequence). The V gene lost 0 bases and the J gene lost 4 bases, with 16 bases spanning the gap. The CDR3 length is 16 residues. The CDR3 sequence: CSARDVEGGEYNEQFF. In nucleotides, the CDR3 is TGCAGTGCTAGAGACGTAGAGGGGGGGGAATACAATGAGCAGTTCTTC.

This clonotype has just a few counts. The chain is built from TRBV20-1 and TRBJ2-7, with 9 bases lining up with TRBD2. Germline assignment: CDR1 DFQATT and CDR2 SNEGSKA (reference sequence). V shed 5 bases, J shed 3 bases, and the junction held 8 bases outside the gene matches. The CDR3 runs 14 residues. The CDR3 sequence: CSAPREGLSYEQYF. The CDR3 DNA sequence: TGCAGTGCTCCGCGGGAGGGCCTTAGCTACGAGCAGTACTTC.

This clonotype was picked up many times. The V gene is TRBV28, the J gene TRBJ2-7; 11 bases fit TRBD1. The CDR3 has 15 residues. The V gene end was trimmed by 7 bases and the J gene end by 6 bases; junction bases not matched to a gene: 11. Germline-derived CDR1 and CDR2 are MDHEN and SYDVKM. Here the CDR3 reads CASTTGTGGFSEQYF. CDR3 bases: TGTGCCAGCACGACCGGGACAGGGGGTTTCAGCGAGCAGTACTTC. Supplemented by reference TRBV28 and TRBJ2-7, the full variable domain reads DVKVTQSSRYLVKRTGEKVFLECVQDMDHENMFWYRQDPGLGLRLIYFSYDVKMKEKGDIPEGYSVSREKKERFSLILESASTNQTSMYLCASTTGTGGFSEQYFGPGTRLTVT.

This clonotype has only a few counts. V is TRBV6-1 and J is TRBJ1-5, with 7 bases that match TRBD1. There are 15 residues in the CDR3. CDR1 MNHNS and CDR2 SASEGT come from the germline V gene. The junction had 10 bases not matched to a gene; V was cut back by 5 bases and J by 6 bases. The CDR3 is CASSQAQGQSQPQHF. The CDR3 nucleotides read TGTGCCAGCAGTCAGGCACAGGGGCAGAGTCAGCCCCAGCATTTT.

The chain has TRBV7-2 and TRBJ2-3; TRBD2 agrees at 10 bases. The CDR3 has 16 amino acids. Germline V CDR1 and CDR2: SGHTA, FQGNSA. The V segment lost 5 bases and the J segment 6 bases; nucleotides outside the gene matches: 11. The CDR3 here is CASSPDTGLATDTQYF. Here the CDR3 DNA reads TGTGCCAGCAGCCCAGACACGGGACTAGCGACGGATACGCAGTATTTT.

This clonotype occurred a few times. This chain joins TRBV6-2 or TRBV6-3 and TRBJ2-2, with 12 bases identical to TRBD2. The ends lost 5 bases at V and 4 bases at J; junction bases unmatched: 2. This CDR3 region has 15 residues. CDR1 is MNHEY, CDR2 SVGEGT, per germline. Here the CDR3 DNA reads TGTGCCAGCAGTGCGACTAGCGGGAGCACCGGGGAGCTGTTTTTT. This codes for CASSATSGSTGELFF.

In this sample, this clonotype turned up many times. The J gene is TRBJ2-7, the V gene TRBV24-1; unclear D gene. Germline values: CDR1 KGHDR, CDR2 SFDVKD. CDR3 length: 13 amino acids. V was clipped by 3 bases and J by 9 bases, with 14 bases between them. The CDR3: CATSDNSVIRQYF. The DNA of the CDR3 is TGTGCCACCAGTGATAATTCGGTGATTCGGCAGTACTTC.